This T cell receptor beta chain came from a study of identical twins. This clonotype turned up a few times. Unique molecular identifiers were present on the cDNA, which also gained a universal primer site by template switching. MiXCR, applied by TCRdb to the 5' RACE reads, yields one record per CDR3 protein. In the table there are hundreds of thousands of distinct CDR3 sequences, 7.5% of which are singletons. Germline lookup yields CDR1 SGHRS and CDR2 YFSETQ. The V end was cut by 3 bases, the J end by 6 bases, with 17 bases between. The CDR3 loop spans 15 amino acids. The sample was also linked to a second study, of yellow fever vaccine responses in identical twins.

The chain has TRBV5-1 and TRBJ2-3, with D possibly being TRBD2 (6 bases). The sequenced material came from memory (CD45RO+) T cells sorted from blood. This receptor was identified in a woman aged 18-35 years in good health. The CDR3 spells CASSSDRGRGDTQYF. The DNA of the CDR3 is TGCGCCAGCAGCTCCGATCGGGGCCGGGGGGATACGCAGTATTTT. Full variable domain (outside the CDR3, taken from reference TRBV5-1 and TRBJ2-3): KAGVTQTPRYLIKTRGQQVTLSCSPISGHRSVSWYQQTPGQGLQFLFEYFSETQRNKGNFPGRFSGRQFSNSRSEMNVSTLELGDSALYLCASSSDRGRGDTQYFGPGTRLTVL.